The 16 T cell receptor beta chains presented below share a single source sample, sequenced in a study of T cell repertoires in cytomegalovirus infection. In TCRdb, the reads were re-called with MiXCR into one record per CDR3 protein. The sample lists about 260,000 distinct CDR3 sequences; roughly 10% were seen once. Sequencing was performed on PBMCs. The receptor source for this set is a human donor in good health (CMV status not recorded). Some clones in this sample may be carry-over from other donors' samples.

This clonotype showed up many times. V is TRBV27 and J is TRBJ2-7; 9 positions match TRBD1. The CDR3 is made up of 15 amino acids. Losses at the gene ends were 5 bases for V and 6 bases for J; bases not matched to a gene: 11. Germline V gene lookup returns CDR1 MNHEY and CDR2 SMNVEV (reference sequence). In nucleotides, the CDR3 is TGTGCCAGCAGTCTCAGAGGCGGGACAGGGCTCGAGCAGTACTTC. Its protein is CASSLRGGTGLEQYF.

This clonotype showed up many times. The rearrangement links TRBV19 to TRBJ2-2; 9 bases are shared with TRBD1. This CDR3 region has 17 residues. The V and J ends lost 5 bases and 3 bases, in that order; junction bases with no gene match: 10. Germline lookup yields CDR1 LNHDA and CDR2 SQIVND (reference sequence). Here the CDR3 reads CASSPRDRALDTGELFF. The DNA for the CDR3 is TGTGCCAGTAGTCCCAGGGACAGGGCTTTAGACACCGGGGAGCTGTTTTTT. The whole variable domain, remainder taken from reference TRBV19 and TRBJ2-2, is DGGITQSPKYLFRKEGQNVTLSCEQNLNHDAMYWYRQDPGQGLRLIYYSQIVNDFQKGDIAEGYSVSREKKESFPLTVTSAQKNPTAFYLCASSPRDRALDTGELFFGEGSRLTVL.

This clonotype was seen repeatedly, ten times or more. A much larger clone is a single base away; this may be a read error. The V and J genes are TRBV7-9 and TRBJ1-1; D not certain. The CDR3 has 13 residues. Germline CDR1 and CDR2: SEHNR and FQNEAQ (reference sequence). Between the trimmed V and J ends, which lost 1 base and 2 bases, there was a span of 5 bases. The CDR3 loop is CASSLDPNTEAFF. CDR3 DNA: TGTGCCAGCAGCTTAGACCCTAACACTGAAGCTTTCTTT.

Written as DNA, the CDR3 is TGCGCCAGCAGCCAAGAGGGTCGAAGCGGGCAAGAGACCCAGTACTTC. Translating it yields CASSQEGRSGQETQYF. The chain carries TRBV4-3 and TRBJ2-5; possible D gene TRBD2, 6 bases. CDR3 size: 16 residues. Germline CDR1 and CDR2: LGHNA and YSLEER. V lost 0 bases and J 2 bases, leaving 13 bases between the germline ends.

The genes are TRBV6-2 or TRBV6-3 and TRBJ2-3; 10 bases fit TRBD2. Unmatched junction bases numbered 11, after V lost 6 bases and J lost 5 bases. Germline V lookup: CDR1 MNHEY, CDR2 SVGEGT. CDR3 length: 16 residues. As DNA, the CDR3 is TGTGCCAGCAGACCACTTTTGAGACTAGCGGGAGATACGCAGTATTTT. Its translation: CASRPLLRLAGDTQYF.

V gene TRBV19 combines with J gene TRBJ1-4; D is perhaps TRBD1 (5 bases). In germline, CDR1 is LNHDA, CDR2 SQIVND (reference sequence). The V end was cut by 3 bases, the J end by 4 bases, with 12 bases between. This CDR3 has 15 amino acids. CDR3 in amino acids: CASSMMGRRNEKLFF. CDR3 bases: TGTGCCAGTAGTATGATGGGGCGGCGTAATGAAAAACTGTTTTTT.

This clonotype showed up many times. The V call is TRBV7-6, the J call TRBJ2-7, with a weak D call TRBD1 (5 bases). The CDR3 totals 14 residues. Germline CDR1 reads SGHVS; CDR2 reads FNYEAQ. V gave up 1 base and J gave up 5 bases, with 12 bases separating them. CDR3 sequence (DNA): TGTGCCAGCAGCTTAGAAGGGGTGGACAACGAGCAGTACTTC. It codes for CASSLEGVDNEQYF.

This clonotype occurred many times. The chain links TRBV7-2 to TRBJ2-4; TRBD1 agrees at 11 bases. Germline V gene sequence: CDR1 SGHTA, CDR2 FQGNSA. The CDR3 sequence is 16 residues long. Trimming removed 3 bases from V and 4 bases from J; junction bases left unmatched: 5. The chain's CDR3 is CASSLAGQGVKNIQYF. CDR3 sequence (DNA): TGTGCCAGCAGCTTGGCGGGACAGGGGGTAAAAAACATTCAGTACTTC.

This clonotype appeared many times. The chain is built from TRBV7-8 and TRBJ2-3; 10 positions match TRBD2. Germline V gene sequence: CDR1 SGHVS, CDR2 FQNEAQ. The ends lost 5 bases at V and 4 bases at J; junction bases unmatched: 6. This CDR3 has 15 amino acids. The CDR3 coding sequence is TGTGCCAGCAGCCCACTAGCGGGACGAGCAGATACGCAGTATTTT. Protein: CASSPLAGRADTQYF.

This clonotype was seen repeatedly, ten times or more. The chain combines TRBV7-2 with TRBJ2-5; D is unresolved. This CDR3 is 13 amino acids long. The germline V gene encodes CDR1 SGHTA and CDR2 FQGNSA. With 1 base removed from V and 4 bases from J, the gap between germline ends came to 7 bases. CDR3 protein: CASSLDVGETQYF. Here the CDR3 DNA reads TGTGCCAGCAGCTTAGATGTCGGAGAGACCCAGTACTTC.

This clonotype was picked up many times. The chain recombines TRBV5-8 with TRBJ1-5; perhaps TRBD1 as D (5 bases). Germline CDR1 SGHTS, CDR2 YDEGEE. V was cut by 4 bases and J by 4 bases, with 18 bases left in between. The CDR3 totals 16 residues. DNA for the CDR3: TGTGCCAGCAGCCCGGACATAATTCGGAGGAATCAGCCCCAGCATTTT. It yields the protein CASSPDIIRRNQPQHF.

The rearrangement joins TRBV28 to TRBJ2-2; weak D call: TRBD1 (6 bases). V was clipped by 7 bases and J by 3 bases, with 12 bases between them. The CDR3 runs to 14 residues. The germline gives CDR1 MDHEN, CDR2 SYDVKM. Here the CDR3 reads CASNKPGDTGELFF. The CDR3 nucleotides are TGTGCCAGCAACAAGCCAGGGGACACCGGGGAGCTGTTTTTT.

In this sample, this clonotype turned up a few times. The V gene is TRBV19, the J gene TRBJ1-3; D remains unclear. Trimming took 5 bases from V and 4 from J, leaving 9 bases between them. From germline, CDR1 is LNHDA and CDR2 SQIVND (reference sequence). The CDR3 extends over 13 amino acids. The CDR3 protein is CASSVGSGNTIYF. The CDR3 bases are TGTGCCAGTAGTGTGGGGTCCGGAAACACCATATATTTT.

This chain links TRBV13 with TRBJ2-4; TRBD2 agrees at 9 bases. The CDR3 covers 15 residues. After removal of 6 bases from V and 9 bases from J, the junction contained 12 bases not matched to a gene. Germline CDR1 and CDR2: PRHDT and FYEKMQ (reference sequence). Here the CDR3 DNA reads TGTGCCAGCAGACGACAGGGCGGGAGGGAGGTCATTCAGTACTTC. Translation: CASRRQGGREVIQYF. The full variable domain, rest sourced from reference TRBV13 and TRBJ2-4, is AAGVIQSPRHLIKEKRETATLKCYPIPRHDTVYWYQQGPGQDPQFLISFYEKMQSDKGSIPDRFSAQQFSDYHSELNMSSLELGDSALYFCASRRQGGREVIQYFGAGTRLSVL.

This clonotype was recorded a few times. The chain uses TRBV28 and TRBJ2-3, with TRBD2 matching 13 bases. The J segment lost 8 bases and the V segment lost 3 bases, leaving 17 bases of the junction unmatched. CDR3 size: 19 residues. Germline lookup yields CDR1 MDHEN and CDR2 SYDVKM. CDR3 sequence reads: CASSFAPGLAGAGRATQYF. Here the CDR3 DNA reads TGTGCCAGCAGTTTCGCGCCCGGACTAGCGGGGGCGGGGAGGGCTACGCAGTATTTT.

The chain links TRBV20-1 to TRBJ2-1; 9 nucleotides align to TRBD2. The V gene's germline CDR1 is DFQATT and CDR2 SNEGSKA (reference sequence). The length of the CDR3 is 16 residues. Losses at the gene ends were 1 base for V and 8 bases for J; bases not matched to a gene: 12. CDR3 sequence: CSARVPGGREWDEQFF. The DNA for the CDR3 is TGCAGTGCTAGAGTGCCAGGCGGGAGGGAGTGGGATGAGCAGTTCTTC.